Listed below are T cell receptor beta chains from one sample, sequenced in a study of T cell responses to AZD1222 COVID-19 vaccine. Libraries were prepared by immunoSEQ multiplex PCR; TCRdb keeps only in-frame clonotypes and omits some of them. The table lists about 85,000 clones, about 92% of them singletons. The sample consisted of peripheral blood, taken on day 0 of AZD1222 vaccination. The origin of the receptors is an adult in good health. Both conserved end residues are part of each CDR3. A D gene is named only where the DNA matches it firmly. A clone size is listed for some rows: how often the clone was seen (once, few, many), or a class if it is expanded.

CASSQEGQVHTGELFF | TGTGCCAGCAGCCAAGAGGGACAGGTTCACACCGGGGAGCTGTTTTTT | few | TRBJ2-2 | TRBV3-1/TRBV3-2 | TRBD1
CALGPGDKNIQYF | TGTGCCCTAGGGCCAGGGGACAAAAACATTCAGTACTTC | - | TRBJ2-4 | TRBV6-5 | -
CSALDRGEKLFF | TGCAGCGCCCTAGACAGGGGTGAAAAACTGTTTTTT | - | TRBJ1-4 | TRBV29-1 | TRBD1
CASRLAADNEQFF | TGTGCCAGCCGACTAGCCGCAGACAATGAGCAGTTCTTC | - | TRBJ2-1 | TRBV2 | TRBD2
CASSAGGSGNTIYF | TGTGCCAGCAGCGCTGGAGGTTCTGGAAACACCATATATTTT | - | TRBJ1-3 | TRBV9 | -
CPPRGPGGCAGGAAGELFF | TGCCCCCCCCGGGGGCCTGGGGGGTGCGCGGGCGGGGCGGCCGGGGAGCTGTTTTTT | - | TRBJ2-2 | TRBV10-3 | -
CATSTITGEETQYF | TGTGCCACCAGCACTATAACGGGAGAGGAGACCCAGTACTTC | - | TRBJ2-5 | TRBV15 | -
CASSRANEGLGYGYTF | TGTGCCAGCAGCCGTGCTAATGAGGGGCTCGGCTATGGCTACACCTTC | - | TRBJ1-2 | TRBV5-4 | -
CASSPTSGVKDTQYF | TGTGCCAGCTCACCTACTAGCGGGGTAAAAGATACGCAGTATTTT | once | TRBJ2-3 | TRBV18 | TRBD2
CAWSVRRVNSPLHF | TGTGCCTGGAGTGTACGGAGGGTAAACTCACCCCTCCACTTT | - | TRBJ1-6 | TRBV30 | -
CASSPLGLAGADTQYF | TGTGCCAGCAGTCCGTTGGGACTAGCGGGAGCCGATACGCAGTATTTT | - | TRBJ2-3 | TRBV2 | TRBD2
CASSVPAGMNTEAFF | TGTGCCAGCAGCGTACCCGCGGGGATGAACACTGAAGCTTTCTTT | - | TRBJ1-1 | TRBV9 | -
CASSTGATGNTIYF | TGTGCCAGTAGTACCGGGGCGACGGGAAACACCATATATTTT | - | TRBJ1-3 | TRBV19 | -
CASSLSGSSNYGYTF | TGTGCCAGCAGCTTATCCGGATCCTCTAACTATGGCTACACCTTC | - | TRBJ1-2 | TRBV7-2 | -
CASQIPGASTDEQFF | TGTGCCAGCCAGATTCCGGGGGCCTCAACTGATGAGCAGTTCTTC | once | TRBJ2-1 | TRBV6-5 | -